The 2 T cell receptor beta chains below all came from one sample that was sequenced in a study of beta chain features in type 1 diabetes. The whole isolated RNA underwent reverse transcription, so sequencing captured expressed TCRB transcripts. Clones were read by immunoSEQ multiplex PCR, and TCRdb kept only the in-frame ones, dropping some. The sample includes about 210,000 clones, around 9.9% of them seen just once. Sequences were obtained from central memory CD4+ T cells from blood. The receptors come from a man aged 18 to 29 in good health.

This chain's CDR3 is CASSIPGQQFF. The CDR3 coding sequence is TGTGCCAGCAGCATACCGGGACAGCAGTTCTTC. The V call is TRBV11-2, the J call TRBJ2-1, with D perhaps assigned TRBD1 or TRBD2 (5 bases each). The CDR3 runs to 11 residues. The germline V gene has CDR1 SGHAT and CDR2 FQNNGV. The ends were cut back, 5 bases at V and 11 bases at J, with 10 bases in the middle.

This clone has just a few counts. The chain carries TRBV7-6 and TRBJ2-3; a weak D match, TRBD2 (5 bases). The V gene lost 5 bases and the J gene lost 7 bases, with 13 bases spanning the gap. Germline V lookup: CDR1 SGHVS, CDR2 FNYEAQ. The CDR3 contains 13 residues. The CDR3 coding sequence is TGTGCCAGCAGCCCAACGGAGGAAAATACGCAGTATTTT. It translates to CASSPTEENTQYF.